A selection of T cell receptor beta chains follows, all from one sample in a study of shared clonotypes between healthy human individuals. Assay: immunoSEQ multiplex PCR; the TCRdb copy retains only in-frame clones and omits some. There are 2,500,000 or so clones in the sample; about 92% occur only once, and over 0.12% lies in the top ten. The sequenced sample consisted of naive CD4+ T cells sorted from blood. The receptors here all came from a man aged 18-30 years in good health. CDR3s include the opening cysteine and the closing phenylalanine or tryptophan. The D gene is left open where the match is weak. Rows may omit the clone size; those that give it use once, few, many or a size class.

size,J,V,D,DNA,CDR3
-,TRBJ1-3,TRBV6-6,-,TGTGCCAGCAGCCCCCCCCCAGGCTCTGGAAACACCATATATTTT,CASSPPPGSGNTIYF
-,TRBJ2-3,TRBV7-3,-,TGTGCCAGCAGCCTGGGCCTTAGCACAGATACGCAGTATTTT,CASSLGLSTDTQYF
-,TRBJ1-1,TRBV4-3,-,TGCGCCAGCAGCCAAGAAAATTGGCAGGGGCGCATGAACACTGAAGCTTTCTTT,CASSQENWQGRMNTEAFF
-,TRBJ2-7,TRBV6-1,TRBD2,TGTGCCAGCAGTGAAAGGAGCGGGGGGCCTTACGAGCAGTACTTC,CASSERSGGPYEQYF
-,TRBJ2-2,TRBV7-6,-,TGTGCCAGCAGCAAATCGCGGCTCGGGGAGCTGTTTTTT,CASSKSRLGELFF
-,TRBJ2-7,TRBV5-6,TRBD2,TGTGCCAGCAGCCAAAATTCCAAGACTAGCGGGATAACCTACGAGCAGTACTTC,CASSQNSKTSGITYEQYF
-,TRBJ2-3,TRBV5-6,TRBD1,TGTGCCAGCAGCCTAGGACAGGGTGGTGATACGCAGTATTTT,CASSLGQGGDTQYF
-,TRBJ1-4,TRBV7-8,TRBD1,TGTGCCAGCGGAGGCAGGGGGCGGTCTAATGAAAAACTGTTTTTT,CASGGRGRSNEKLFF
-,TRBJ1-5,TRBV5-8,-,TGTGCCAGCAGCTTGCCGACAAGCAATAGCAATCAGCCCCAGCATTTT,CASSLPTSNSNQPQHF
-,TRBJ2-5,TRBV14,-,TGTGCCAGCAGCCTAACCCTAAATCTGAAGACCCAGTACTTC,CASSLTLNLKTQYF
-,TRBJ2-5,TRBV25-1,-,TGTGCCAGTTCCGTCTCCCCTGGGGAGACCCAGTACTTC,CASSVSPGETQYF
-,TRBJ1-5,TRBV2,-,TGTGCCAGCCGGGGGACACTTTCTAGCAATCAGCCCCAGCATTTT,CASRGTLSSNQPQHF
-,TRBJ2-5,TRBV5-1,TRBD1,TGCGCCAGCAGCTTGGACAGGACAGGGACCCAGTACTTC,CASSLDRTGTQYF
once,TRBJ2-7,TRBV10-3,TRBD1,TGTGCCATCGGGGGGGGGACAGGGAGCGAGCAGTACTTC,CAIGGGTGSEQYF
-,TRBJ1-2,TRBV7-9,TRBD1,TGTGCCAGCAGCGCACGACAGGGGGAAGGCGGAATTGGCTACACCTTC,CASSARQGEGGIGYTF
-,TRBJ2-1,TRBV7-9,-,TGTGCCAGCAGCTTTTTTGGACCAACAACTTACAATGAGCAGTTCTTC,CASSFFGPTTYNEQFF
-,TRBJ2-7,TRBV25-1,TRBD1,TGTGCCAGCAGTCCGGGACAGGGATACTACGAGCAGTACTTC,CASSPGQGYYEQYF
-,TRBJ2-1,TRBV7-3,TRBD2,TGTGCCAGCAGCTTAACGGGACTAGCGGCAAATGAGCAGTTCTTC,CASSLTGLAANEQFF
-,TRBJ1-3,TRBV15,-,TGTGCCACCAGCGGATCAGGGGATCTCGGAAACACCATATATTTT,CATSGSGDLGNTIYF
-,TRBJ1-1,TRBV5-8,-,TGTGCCAGCAGCCTGGGGCAGGGGCGGACTGAAGCTTTCTTT,CASSLGQGRTEAFF
-,TRBJ2-5,TRBV1,-,TGCACCAGCAGCCAAGATTTCGAGGCTAGCGTGGAGACCCAGTACTTC,CTSSQDFEASVETQYF
-,TRBJ1-2,TRBV10-3,-,TGTGCCATCAGTGAGTCTACAACAGCTAACTATGGCTACACCTTC,CAISESTTANYGYTF
-,TRBJ1-5,TRBV7-3,-,TGTGCCAGCAGCCCTAATATGGCCTGGGAGCCCCAGCATTTT,CASSPNMAWEPQHF
few,TRBJ1-3,TRBV7-2,-,TGTGCCAGCAGCTGGAAGACATTCTGCTCTGGAAACACCATATATTTT,CASSWKTFCSGNTIYF
-,TRBJ2-7,TRBV13,TRBD1,TGTGCCAGCAGCCTCGCACGGAGGGACAGGGCCACGGGGGAGCAGTACTTC,CASSLARRDRATGEQYF
-,TRBJ2-7,TRBV11-2,-,TGTGCCAGCAGCTTAGGGTTGTTGGCCTACGAGCAGTACTTC,CASSLGLLAYEQYF
-,TRBJ1-3,TRBV18,-,TGTGCCAGCTCACCCCCAGGATCCTCTGGAAACACCATATATTTT,CASSPPGSSGNTIYF
-,TRBJ2-1,TRBV4-1,TRBD1,TGCGCCAGCAGCCAAGGACAGGGTGGACACAATGAGCAGTTCTTC,CASSQGQGGHNEQFF
-,TRBJ2-5,TRBV18,-,TGTGCCAGCTCACCGGGGGTGGCAGAGACCCAGTACTTC,CASSPGVAETQYF
-,TRBJ2-5,TRBV9,-,TGTGCCAGCAGCGTAGGACTGGAGACCCAGTACTTC,CASSVGLETQYF
-,TRBJ2-7,TRBV11-2,-,TGTGCCAGCAGCGAAGACCGTGGCCTGGGCGAGCAGTACTTC,CASSEDRGLGEQYF
-,TRBJ2-3,TRBV7-9,TRBD2,TGTGCCAGCAGCCCGACCGGGACTAGTGAAGATACGCAGTATTTT,CASSPTGTSEDTQYF
-,TRBJ2-5,TRBV28,-,TGTGCCAGCAGCAAGACCGGAGAGACCCAGTACTTC,CASSKTGETQYF
-,TRBJ1-2,TRBV2,-,TGTGCCAGCAGTGACGGAGTTAACTATGGCTACACCTTC,CASSDGVNYGYTF
once,TRBJ2-1,TRBV19,TRBD2,TGTGCCAGTAGTATCGCGGGAGTAGCGAGTTACAATGAGCAGTTCTTC,CASSIAGVASYNEQFF
-,TRBJ2-5,TRBV5-4,-,TGTGCCAGCAGCTTAAAGGGAAAAGAGACCCAGTACTTC,CASSLKGKETQYF
-,TRBJ1-1,TRBV18,-,TGTGCCAGCTCTCTTTCCGGGAGGGACGCTGAAGCTTTCTTT,CASSLSGRDAEAFF
-,TRBJ2-1,TRBV6-5,TRBD2,TGTGCCAGCAGTCCCGGACTAGCGTCGCGGTTCTTC,CASSPGLASRFF
-,TRBJ1-6,TRBV5-8,-,TGTGCCAGCAGCTTGAAGGGGCACTATGGTTCACCCCTCCACTTT,CASSLKGHYGSPLHF
once,TRBJ2-1,TRBV4-1,-,TGCGCCAGCAGCCAAGAGAAGGGGGGGCTTCCCTACAATGAGCAGTTCTTC,CASSQEKGGLPYNEQFF
-,TRBJ2-7,TRBV6-5,TRBD1,TGCGCCAGCAGCTTTGGACAGGGAACCTCCTACGAGCAGTACTTC,CASSFGQGTSYEQYF
-,TRBJ2-5,TRBV9,-,TGTGCCAGCAGCGTAAGGGACCGTTACCAAGAGACCCAGTACTTC,CASSVRDRYQETQYF
once,TRBJ2-7,TRBV5-1,-,TGCGCCAGCAGCGACGGGGACCTACCCTACGAGCAGTACTTC,CASSDGDLPYEQYF
-,TRBJ2-5,TRBV2,-,TGTGCCAGCAGGGAAGTAGTAGGAGAGACCCAGTACTTC,CASREVVGETQYF
-,TRBJ2-1,TRBV10-3,TRBD2,TGTGCCATCAAGCTCGGGACTAGCGGCCCGAGCTCCTACAATGAGCAGTTCTTC,CAIKLGTSGPSSYNEQFF
-,TRBJ2-3,TRBV10-1,TRBD1,TGCGCCAGCAGGGAACAGGGGGGACTTCCTAGCACAGATACGCAGTATTTT,CASREQGGLPSTDTQYF
-,TRBJ2-7,TRBV5-1,-,TGCGCCAGCAGCTTGGCGCAGGCAGGCTACGAGCAGTACTTC,CASSLAQAGYEQYF
-,TRBJ2-7,TRBV5-1,-,TGCGCCAGCAGTTTGACAGCTTTCTACGAGCAGTACTTC,CASSLTAFYEQYF
-,TRBJ2-3,TRBV2,TRBD2,TGTGCCAGCCAGCGGGGAGAGGGGAGAGATACGCAGTATTTT,CASQRGEGRDTQYF